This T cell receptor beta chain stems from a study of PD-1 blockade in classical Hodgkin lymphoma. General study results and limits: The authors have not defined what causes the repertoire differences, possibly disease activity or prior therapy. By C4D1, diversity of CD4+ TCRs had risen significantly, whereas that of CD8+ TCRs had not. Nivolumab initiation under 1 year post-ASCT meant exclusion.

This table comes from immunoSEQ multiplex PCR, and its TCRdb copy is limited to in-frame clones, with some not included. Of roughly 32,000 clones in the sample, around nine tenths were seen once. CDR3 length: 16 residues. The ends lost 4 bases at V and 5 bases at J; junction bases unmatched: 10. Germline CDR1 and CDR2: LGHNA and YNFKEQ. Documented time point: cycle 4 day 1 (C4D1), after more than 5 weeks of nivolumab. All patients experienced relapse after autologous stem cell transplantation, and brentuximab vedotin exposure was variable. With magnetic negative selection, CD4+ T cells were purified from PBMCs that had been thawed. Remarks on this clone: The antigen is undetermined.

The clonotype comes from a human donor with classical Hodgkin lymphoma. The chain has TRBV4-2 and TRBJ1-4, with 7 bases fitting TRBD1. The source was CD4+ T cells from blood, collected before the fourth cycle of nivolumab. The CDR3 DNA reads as TGTGCCAGCAGCCGTAAGACCGGGACAGAGAATGAAAAACTGTTTTTT. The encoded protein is CASSRKTGTENEKLFF.